This passage covers 30 T cell receptor beta chains from one sample sequenced in a study of T cell changes during pregnancy in multiple sclerosis. The protocol was immunoSEQ multiplex PCR, while the TCRdb copy is restricted to in-frame clones and leaves out a portion. The repertoire holds around 80,000 clones, with 90% to 95% as singletons. The sample in question was peripheral blood, obtained in the second trimester of pregnancy. These receptors were collected from a female donor with multiple sclerosis, enrolled in a pregnancy study.

The chain joins TRBV19 to TRBJ2-4; D might be TRBD1 (6 bases). The CDR3 totals 13 residues. The germline gives CDR1 LNHDA, CDR2 SQIVND (reference sequence). The ends were cut back, 9 bases at V and 2 bases at J, with 11 bases in the middle. This chain's CDR3 is CASEQGTKNIQYF. The DNA for the CDR3 is TGTGCCAGCGAACAGGGAACCAAAAACATTCAGTACTTC.

The rearrangement uses TRBV7-9 and TRBJ2-5; 12 bases line up with TRBD2. V shed 5 bases, J shed 1 base, and the junction held 5 bases outside the gene matches. Per the germline V gene, CDR1 is SEHNR and CDR2 is FQNEAQ (reference sequence). The CDR3 has 16 residues. The CDR3 protein is CASSLKTSGSQETQYF. DNA for the CDR3: TGTGCCAGCAGCCTCAAGACTAGCGGGAGCCAAGAGACCCAGTACTTC.

The chain recombines TRBV2 with TRBJ2-1, with D unresolved. CDR3 length: 15 amino acids. Trimming removed 2 bases at V and 4 bases at J, with 12 bases between. Per germline, CDR1 SNHLY and CDR2 FYNNEI. DNA of the CDR3: TGTGCCAGCAGTGAACGGCAGGTGAGATACAATGAGCAGTTCTTC. Its translation: CASSERQVRYNEQFF.

The chain carries TRBV6-1 and TRBJ2-7, with TRBD2 matching over 9 bases. The CDR3 extends over 16 amino acids. V trimming: 0 bases; J trimming: 2 bases; junction bases outside the gene matches: 5. From germline, CDR1 is MNHNS and CDR2 SASEGT. CDR3 nucleotide sequence: TGTGCCAGCAGTGAAGCGCTAAGCGGGGGGCCCTACGAGCAGTACTTC. Protein product: CASSEALSGGPYEQYF.

To note about this clone: Germline is not matched at one junction end, which may reflect a read error. The J gene is TRBJ1-4, the V gene TRBV6-1, with D maybe TRBD1 (5 bases). The CDR3 consists of 14 residues. Germline V lookup: CDR1 MNHNS, CDR2 SASEGT. CDR3 coding DNA: TGTGCCAGCAGCGAAGACTATAACAGGGAAAAACTGTTTTTT. Translated, it gives CASSEDYNREKLFF.

V is TRBV5-1 and J is TRBJ2-7, with 9 bases that match TRBD1. The germline V gene has CDR1 SGHRS and CDR2 YFSETQ. V lost 4 bases and J lost 3; bases outside the gene matches: 5. The CDR3 totals 14 residues. This CDR3 reads CASSPGTGYYEQYF. The CDR3, as DNA: TGCGCCAGCAGCCCCGGGACAGGGTACTACGAGCAGTACTTC.

Concerning this clone itself: The identical CDR3 is also encoded by other nucleotide sequences in the sample. This chain uses TRBV9 with TRBJ2-7; the D gene is possibly TRBD2 (6 bases). This CDR3 spans 14 amino acids. Trimming cost V 4 bases and J 0 bases, with 11 bases left between them. CDR1 SGDLS and CDR2 YYNGEE come from the germline V gene. The CDR3 is CASSPSGSSYEQYF. The CDR3 DNA sequence: TGTGCCAGCAGCCCCTCCGGGAGCTCCTACGAGCAGTACTTC. The full variable domain, completed using reference TRBV9 and TRBJ2-7, is DSGVTQTPKHLITATGQRVTLRCSPRSGDLSVYWYQQSLDQGLQFLIQYYNGEERAKGNILERFSAQQFPDLHSELNLSSLELGDSALYFCASSPSGSSYEQYFGPGTRLTVT.

The CDR3 region has the DNA TGTGCCAGCAGCCCGCCGGGGGAGGTGGGCCCTTACACCTTC. Translated, it gives CASSPPGEVGPYTF. This chain connects TRBV28 to TRBJ1-2; possible D gene TRBD1, 5 bases. V dropped 6 bases and J dropped 11 bases, with 22 bases sitting between them. CDR1 is MDHEN, CDR2 SYDVKM, per germline. This CDR3 contains 14 residues.

The chain couples TRBV6-5 to TRBJ2-3, with 7 bases fitting TRBD2. The V gene's germline CDR1 is MNHEY and CDR2 SVGAGI. The V gene end was trimmed by 5 bases and the J gene end by 0 bases; junction bases not matched to a gene: 5. The length of the CDR3 is 15 residues. This CDR3 reads CASSRLAASTDTQYF. CDR3 in DNA: TGTGCCAGCAGTCGCCTAGCGGCTAGCACAGATACGCAGTATTTT.

This clone was observed a single time. The gene calls are TRBV27 and TRBJ1-5; 7 bases are shared with TRBD1. CDR1 and CDR2 from the germline V gene are MNHEY and SMNVEV (reference sequence). J gave up 2 bases and V 5 bases, and 6 bases lay outside the gene matches. This CDR3 comprises 15 residues. The CDR3 loop reads CASSHHRGGNQPQHF. CDR3 nucleotide sequence: TGTGCCAGCAGTCACCACAGGGGTGGCAATCAGCCCCAGCATTTT.

The chain links TRBV6-4 to TRBJ2-1; 12 bases fit TRBD2. Per germline, CDR1 MRHNA and CDR2 SNTAGT. The CDR3 consists of 14 residues. The J segment lost 6 bases and the V segment lost 5 bases, leaving 2 bases of the junction unmatched. The CDR3 nucleotides are TGTGCCAGCAGTCGACTAGCGGGAGCCAATGAGCAGTTCTTC. Its protein product is CASSRLAGANEQFF.

Only one count was recorded for this clone. The J gene is TRBJ2-7, the V gene TRBV5-1; TRBD2 matches at 15 bases. This CDR3 is built from 14 residues. Looked up from germline, CDR1 is SGHRS and CDR2 is YFSETQ. V shed 8 bases, J shed 5 bases, and the junction held 5 bases outside the gene matches. CDR3 DNA sequence: TGCGCCAGTGGACTAGCGGGAGGGCCGCACGAGCAGTACTTC. Residues: CASGLAGGPHEQYF.

This clone occurred once. V and J are TRBV30 and TRBJ2-1; TRBD2 is a possible D gene (5 bases). CDR3 length equals 13 residues. With 5 bases removed from V and 2 bases from J, the gap between germline ends came to 10 bases. The V gene's germline CDR1 is GTSNPN and CDR2 SVGIG (reference sequence). The CDR3 DNA reads as TGTGCCTGGCTCCGGGGAGCCTACAATGAGCAGTTCTTC. It translates to CAWLRGAYNEQFF. Looking up the rest from reference TRBV30 and TRBJ2-1 gives the full variable domain: SQTIHQWPATLVQPVGSPLSLECTVEGTSNPNLYWYRQAAGRGLQLLFYSVGIGQISSEVPQNLSASRPQDRQFILSSKKLLLSDSGFYLCAWLRGAYNEQFFGPGTRLTVL.

The rearrangement uses TRBV30 and TRBJ1-4; 7 nucleotides match TRBD1. There are 15 residues in the CDR3. Germline values: CDR1 GTSNPN, CDR2 SVGIG (reference sequence). Trimming took 1 base from V and 7 from J; bases not matched to a gene: 9. CDR3 residues: CAWSEQGSLVEKLFF. CDR3 in DNA: TGTGCCTGGAGTGAACAGGGGTCTTTAGTTGAAAAACTGTTTTTT.

The chain uses TRBV7-8 and TRBJ2-7, with 11 bases aligning to TRBD1. V trimming: 5 bases; J trimming: 5 bases; junction bases outside the gene matches: 8. Germline V gene data show CDR1 as SGHVS and CDR2 as FQNEAQ. The CDR3 extends over 15 amino acids. The CDR3 coding sequence is TGTGCCAGCAGCCCCGGACAGGGGGCGTTGAACGAGCAGTACTTC. Amino acid sequence: CASSPGQGALNEQYF. The full variable domain, its missing parts supplied by reference TRBV7-8 and TRBJ2-7, is GAGVSQSPRYKVAKRGQDVALRCDPISGHVSLFWYQQALGQGPEFLTYFQNEAQLDKSGLPSDRFFAERPEGSVSTLKIQRTQQEDSAVYLCASSPGQGALNEQYFGPGTRLTVT.

The chain is built from TRBV27 and TRBJ2-2; D might be TRBD2 (5 bases). The CDR3 spans 14 residues. Germline V gene lookup returns CDR1 MNHEY and CDR2 SMNVEV (reference sequence). V dropped 3 bases and J dropped 4 bases, with 9 bases sitting between them. CDR3 sequence reads: CASSFLAGTGELFF. CDR3 nucleotide sequence: TGTGCCAGCAGTTTTTTGGCGGGCACCGGGGAGCTGTTTTTT.

This chain connects TRBV5-1 to TRBJ1-1, with D perhaps matching TRBD1 (5 bases). CDR3 length: 15 residues. Trimming left V 2 bases short and J 1 base short, with 12 bases between. From germline, CDR1 is SGHRS and CDR2 YFSETQ. CDR3 in DNA: TGCGCCAGCAGCTTAGGGGTTCAGCCGAACACTGAAGCTTTCTTT. Amino acids: CASSLGVQPNTEAFF.

This chain joins TRBV19 and TRBJ1-1; 7 bases map to TRBD1. J was trimmed by 9 bases and V by 9 bases; bases with no gene match: 10. The CDR3 loop spans 12 amino acids. The germline V gene encodes CDR1 LNHDA and CDR2 SQIVND (reference sequence). DNA for the CDR3: TGTGCCAGCTTAGACAGGGTGGGAAAAGCTTTCTTT. Translated: CASLDRVGKAFF.

This chain joins TRBV5-3 and TRBJ1-4, with D tentatively TRBD1 (6 bases). TRBV5-3 is given ORF status, its function remaining uncertain. The CDR3 has 15 amino acids. V dropped 4 bases and J dropped 0 bases, with 10 bases sitting between them. The CDR3 region is CARSVTGPTNEKLFF. The DNA of the CDR3 is TGTGCCAGAAGCGTGACAGGCCCAACTAATGAAAAACTGTTTTTT.

The chain links TRBV7-2 to TRBJ2-4, with a possible D match to TRBD1 (7 bases). CDR3 size: 15 residues. Germline values: CDR1 SGHTA, CDR2 FQGNSA. V lost 3 bases to trimming and J lost 4 bases, with 13 bases between them. CDR3 sequence reads: CASSFGGTAKNIQYF. In nucleotides, the CDR3 is TGTGCCAGCAGCTTTGGGGGGACAGCTAAAAACATTCAGTACTTC.

This sequence joins TRBV11-1 and TRBJ2-7, with TRBD2 identical over 10 bases. The V gene's germline CDR1 is SGHAT and CDR2 FQDESV (reference sequence). With 1 base clipped from V and 6 bases from J, the junction kept 6 bases outside the gene matches. This CDR3 has 15 residues. CDR3 region: CASSLEGLAGVEQYF. Written as DNA, the CDR3 is TGTGCCAGCAGCTTAGAGGGCCTAGCGGGAGTCGAGCAGTACTTC.

The chain carries TRBV6-5 and TRBJ2-1, with 8 positions matching TRBD1. Germline V lookup: CDR1 MNHEY, CDR2 SVGAGI. The CDR3 consists of 16 residues. Trimming removed 4 bases from V and 1 base from J; junction bases left unmatched: 6. Here the CDR3 DNA reads TGTGCCAGCAGTTCCCCAGGGGGCGCATCCTACAATGAGCAGTTCTTC. Translation: CASSSPGGASYNEQFF.

The CDR3 bases are TGTGCCAGCAGCTTGGGACTAGCGGGAGTCTACGAGCAGTACTTC. As protein: CASSLGLAGVYEQYF. The J gene is TRBJ2-7, the V gene TRBV5-6, with 12 positions matching TRBD2. The CDR3 sequence is 15 residues long. CDR1 SGHDT and CDR2 YYEEEE come from the germline V gene. Trimming at V came to 0 bases and at J to 3 bases, leaving 1 base not matched to a gene. Combining the CDR3 with reference TRBV5-6 and TRBJ2-7 gives the whole variable domain DAGVTQSPTHLIKTRGQQVTLRCSPKSGHDTVSWYQQALGQGPQFIFQYYEEEERQRGNFPDRFSGHQFPNYSSELNVNALLLGDSALYLCASSLGLAGVYEQYFGPGTRLTVT.

The chain couples TRBV27 to TRBJ2-7; D perhaps matches TRBD2 (6 bases). This CDR3 spans 16 amino acids. V lost 5 bases, J lost 4 bases, and 21 bases lay in between. CDR1 and CDR2 from the germline V gene are MNHEY and SMNVEV (reference sequence). CDR3 bases: TGTGCCAGCAGTGATCCGCGTGGGGCAGGGAGGTACGAGCAGTACTTC. Translated, it gives CASSDPRGAGRYEQYF.

In this sample, this clone turned up once. The rearrangement uses TRBV2 and TRBJ1-1; 8 nucleotides match TRBD1. CDR1 and CDR2 (germline): SNHLY, FYNNEI. The V gene end was trimmed by 2 bases and the J gene end by 7 bases; junction bases not matched to a gene: 18. The CDR3 totals 18 residues. CDR3 region: CASSEIPQGAWDGGEAFF. CDR3 coding DNA: TGTGCCAGCAGTGAAATACCCCAGGGGGCGTGGGACGGAGGTGAAGCTTTCTTT. The full variable domain, with the rest looked up from reference TRBV2 and TRBJ1-1, is EPEVTQTPSHQVTQMGQEVILRCVPISNHLYFYWYRQILGQKVEFLVSFYNNEISEKSEIFDDQFSVERPDGSNFTLKIRSTKLEDSAMYFCASSEIPQGAWDGGEAFFGQGTRLTVV.

The V and J genes are TRBV7-8 and TRBJ1-1; D remains unclear. Germline lookup yields CDR1 SGHVS and CDR2 FQNEAQ. The CDR3 has 13 amino acids. Trimming left V 2 bases short and J 3 bases short, with 7 bases between. The CDR3 loop reads CASSLIGYTEAFF. The CDR3 region has the DNA TGTGCCAGCAGCTTAATCGGGTACACTGAAGCTTTCTTT.

This clone was recorded once. The rearrangement uses TRBV30 and TRBJ1-1; TRBD1 aligns across 9 bases. Losses at the gene ends were 5 bases for V and 2 bases for J; bases not matched to a gene: 3. Germline V lookup: CDR1 GTSNPN, CDR2 SVGIG (reference sequence). The CDR3 totals 13 residues. The CDR3 here is CAWGQGRNTEAFF. The CDR3 bases are TGTGCCTGGGGACAGGGGCGAAACACTGAAGCTTTCTTT. Full variable domain (rest looked up from reference TRBV30 and TRBJ1-1): SQTIHQWPATLVQPVGSPLSLECTVEGTSNPNLYWYRQAAGRGLQLLFYSVGIGQISSEVPQNLSASRPQDRQFILSSKKLLLSDSGFYLCAWGQGRNTEAFFGQGTRLTVV.

The chain is built from TRBV7-2 and TRBJ1-2; D is unresolved. The CDR3 is 12 residues long. The germline CDR1 and CDR2 sequences are SGHTA and FQGNSA. Trimming left V 5 bases short and J 5 bases short, with 9 bases between. The CDR3 bases are TGTGCCAGCAGCATAGACACATATGGCTACACCTTC. This encodes CASSIDTYGYTF.

V and J are TRBV4-2 and TRBJ2-3, with TRBD2 matching 7 bases. The CDR3 has 15 amino acids. J was trimmed by 6 bases and V by 0 bases; bases with no gene match: 6. Germline assignment: CDR1 LGHNA and CDR2 YNFKEQ. The CDR3 nucleotides are TGTGCCAGCAGCCAAGATGGCGGGAGCGACGATACGCAGTATTTT. Translating it yields CASSQDGGSDDTQYF.

The genes are TRBV4-3 and TRBJ2-3; a weak D match, TRBD2 (6 bases). The CDR3 is made up of 16 amino acids. Germline assignment: CDR1 LGHNA and CDR2 YSLEER. The ends were cut back, 0 bases at V and 1 base at J, with 11 bases in the middle. The CDR3 loop is CASSQEMVAGTDTQYF. CDR3 DNA sequence: TGCGCCAGCAGCCAAGAAATGGTAGCGGGCACAGATACGCAGTATTTT.